This T cell receptor (beta chain) was sequenced for a study of PD-1 blockade in mismatch repair-deficient tumors. Study-wide results and caveats: After pembrolizumab, tumor-resident clones rose rapidly, then generally contracted before radiologic responses.

The germline V gene encodes CDR1 MNHEY and CDR2 SVGAGI. V was clipped by 0 bases and J by 6 bases, with 8 bases between them. The CDR3 is 14 residues long. Mismatch repair deficiency was confirmed in all patients, by PCR or immunohistochemistry. TCR sequencing covered a few patients who responded to pembrolizumab. Libraries were prepared by immunoSEQ multiplex PCR; TCRdb keeps only in-frame clonotypes and omits some of them. The sample carries about 63,000 clones, about nine tenths recorded once. This clone has just one count. Its antigen remains unknown. This sample also contains other DNA sequences that code for the same CDR3.

The chain employs TRBV6-5 and TRBJ2-2; D tentatively fits TRBD1 or TRBD2 (5 bases each). The sequence came from an adult with mismatch repair-deficient cancer. The source material was peripheral blood, sampled 52 weeks after starting pembrolizumab. CDR3 DNA: TGTGCCAGCAGTTACTCGAGGGGCCCCGGGGAGCTGTTTTTT. Amino acids: CASSYSRGPGELFF.